This TCR beta chain was recovered during a study of T cells after yellow fever vaccination. Whole-study findings and limits: Reappearing after the booster were most of the clones from primary vaccination (around 96% CD4, about 87% CD8).

This clonotype was seen a few times. The antigen remains undetermined. TCRdb passed the 5' RACE reads through MiXCR, listing each CDR3 protein once. The sample lists fewer than 450,000 distinct CDR3 sequences, 3.5% to 4.5% seen once, with roughly 24% in the top ten. Trimming cost V 4 bases and J 3 bases, with 17 bases left between them. CDR1 and CDR2 (germline): SGHRS, YFSETQ. The CDR3 length is 15 residues. The receptor was derived from a man aged 18 to 30 who received the YFV17D yellow fever vaccine. Material: PBMCs, obtained 5 days after the yellow fever booster vaccination. The chain joins TRBV5-1 to TRBJ2-7, with D unresolved. CDR3 nucleotide sequence: TGCGCCAGCAGCCATCCCCCCCCCCACGACTACGAGCAGTACTTC. Translated: CASSHPPPHDYEQYF.